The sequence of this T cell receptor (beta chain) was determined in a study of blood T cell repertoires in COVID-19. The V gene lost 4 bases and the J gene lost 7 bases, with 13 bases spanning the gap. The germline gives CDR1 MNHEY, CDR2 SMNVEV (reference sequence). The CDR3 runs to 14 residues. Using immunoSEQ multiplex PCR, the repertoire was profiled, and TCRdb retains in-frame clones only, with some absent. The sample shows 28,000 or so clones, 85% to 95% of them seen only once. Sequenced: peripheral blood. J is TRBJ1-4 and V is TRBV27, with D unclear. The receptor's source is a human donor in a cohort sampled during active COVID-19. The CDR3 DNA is TGTGCCAGCAGTTCGGCCGGGGTCGGTGAAAAACTGTTTTTT. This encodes CASSSAGVGEKLFF. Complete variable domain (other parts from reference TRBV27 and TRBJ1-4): EAQVTQNPRYLITVTGKKLTVTCSQNMNHEYMSWYRQDPGLGLRQIYYSMNVEVTDKGDVPEGYKVSRKEKRNFPLILESPSPNQTSLYFCASSSAGVGEKLFFGSGTQLSVL.